The 17 T cell receptor beta chains reported below all come from one sample, sequenced in a study of blood T cell repertoires in COVID-19. TCRdb keeps only in-frame clones here, not all; method: immunoSEQ multiplex PCR. The data show approximately 150,000 clones, 81% seen once. Input material: PBMCs or T cells enriched from blood (not recorded which). These receptors came from a woman between 35 and 50 years old with acute COVID-19.

The chain links TRBV27 to TRBJ1-6, with D perhaps matching TRBD1 (6 bases). Germline V gives CDR1 MNHEY, CDR2 SMNVEV (reference sequence). The CDR3 consists of 14 residues. The V end lost 6 bases, the J end lost 9 bases, and 15 bases lay between the germline ends. The CDR3 nucleotides are TGTGCCAGCAGCCGGGACGCAGGGGCTTCACCCCTCCACTTT. Protein: CASSRDAGASPLHF.

V is TRBV5-4 and J is TRBJ2-2; 13 bases align to TRBD2. Unmatched junction bases numbered 5, after V lost 4 bases and J lost 5 bases. The CDR3 covers 16 residues. Per germline, CDR1 SGHNT and CDR2 YYREEE (reference sequence). DNA of the CDR3: TGTGCCAGCAGCCGGACTAGCGGGAGTGGAACCGGGGAGCTGTTTTTT. Translation gives CASSRTSGSGTGELFF.

This chain uses TRBV10-3 with TRBJ2-1, with D perhaps matching TRBD2 (5 bases). This CDR3 contains 15 residues. V lost 4 bases and J lost 1, with 11 bases in between. Looked up from germline, CDR1 is ENHRY and CDR2 is SYGVKD. CDR3 sequence (DNA): TGTGCCATCAGTGTTTCGACGGGATCCTACAATGAGCAGTTCTTC. Translation gives CAISVSTGSYNEQFF.

J is TRBJ2-7 and V is TRBV20-1; TRBD2 matches 9 bases. The trim removed 3 bases at V and 4 bases at J, leaving 13 bases unmatched. Germline V gene data show CDR1 as DFQATT and CDR2 as SNEGSKA (reference sequence). The length of the CDR3 is 16 residues. The CDR3 loop reads CSASKIAGGSAYEQYF. The CDR3 region has the DNA TGCAGTGCTAGTAAAATTGCGGGAGGGTCCGCTTACGAGCAGTACTTC.

The chain couples TRBV19 to TRBJ1-2; D is possibly TRBD1 (6 bases). CDR3 length: 16 amino acids. Between the trimmed V and J ends, which lost 3 bases and 1 base, there was a span of 15 bases. CDR1 is LNHDA, CDR2 SQIVND, per germline (reference sequence). This CDR3 is CASSIEVVDSNYGYTF. The CDR3 DNA is TGTGCCAGTAGTATCGAGGTTGTGGACAGTAACTATGGCTACACCTTC.

V usage is TRBV30 and J usage is TRBJ1-1, with D maybe TRBD1 (5 bases). The CDR3 runs 12 residues. Per the germline V gene, CDR1 is GTSNPN and CDR2 is SVGIG (reference sequence). Trimming left V 4 bases short and J 7 bases short, with 13 bases between. The CDR3 coding sequence is TGTGCCTGGACGCGGCTCCAGGGTGAAGCTTTCTTT. Amino acids: CAWTRLQGEAFF.

The V gene is TRBV7-8, the J gene TRBJ2-6, with 8 bases lining up with TRBD2. Germline loops: CDR1 SGHVS, CDR2 FQNEAQ. The CDR3 spans 17 residues. V lost 4 bases to trimming and J lost 0 bases; unmatched junction nucleotides: 5. The CDR3 nucleotides are TGTGCCAGCAGCTCCGGGACTAGGGGCTCTGGGGCCAACGTCCTGACTTTC. It encodes CASSSGTRGSGANVLTF. Combining the CDR3 with reference TRBV7-8 and TRBJ2-6 gives the whole variable domain GAGVSQSPRYKVAKRGQDVALRCDPISGHVSLFWYQQALGQGPEFLTYFQNEAQLDKSGLPSDRFFAERPEGSVSTLKIQRTQQEDSAVYLCASSSGTRGSGANVLTFGAGSRLTVL.

The sample holds a few counts of this clone. CDR3 amino acids: CASSPTLIATEAFF. The CDR3 DNA sequence: TGTGCCAGCTCACCGACGCTTATAGCCACTGAAGCTTTCTTT. The chain employs TRBV18 and TRBJ1-1; D call uncertain. This CDR3 comprises 14 residues. Germline lookup yields CDR1 KGHSH and CDR2 LQKENI. Trimming cost V 3 bases and J 4 bases, with 12 bases left between them.

Remarks on this clone: Given the absence of the conserved phenylalanine or tryptophan at the CDR3 end, a read error is likely. It is unclear where the CDR3 begins or ends on the DNA, so no DNA is shown, and the CDR3 is as TCRdb lists it. J is TRBJ2-7 and V is TRBV18; TRBD2, the table's D call, was not compared with the DNA. The CDR3 numbers 11 amino acids, ends counted. Germline CDR1 and CDR2: KGHSH and LQKENI. CDR3: CASSPLGEGDL.

V usage is TRBV3-1 (or the pseudogene TRBV3-2) and J usage is TRBJ2-7; 7 nucleotides agree with TRBD2. This CDR3 has 18 amino acids. Trimming removed 1 base from V and 5 bases from J; junction bases left unmatched: 17. Per germline, CDR1 LGHDT and CDR2 YNNKEL (reference sequence). This chain's CDR3 is CASSQGPTSMGRLNEQYF. Here the CDR3 DNA reads TGTGCCAGCAGCCAAGGACCGACTAGCATGGGGCGACTAAACGAGCAGTACTTC.

J is TRBJ2-3 and V is TRBV9; 10 bases map to TRBD2. J lost 4 bases, V lost 1 base, and 6 bases had no gene match. Germline values: CDR1 SGDLS, CDR2 YYNGEE. The CDR3 runs to 16 residues. The CDR3 DNA sequence: TGTGCCAGCAGCGTATGGCCTAGCGGGAGCTCAGATACGCAGTATTTT. This sequence encodes CASSVWPSGSSDTQYF.

V and J are TRBV7-9 and TRBJ2-1; no definite D call. The germline V gene encodes CDR1 SEHNR and CDR2 FQNEAQ (reference sequence). This CDR3 spans 14 amino acids. The V and J ends lost 10 bases and 5 bases respectively, with 18 bases between them. CDR3 sequence: CAITDLAADNEQFF. The CDR3 nucleotides are TGTGCCATCACAGATCTGGCGGCTGACAATGAGCAGTTCTTC.

V and J are TRBV2 and TRBJ2-7; TRBD2 matches at 8 bases. With 7 bases clipped from V and 3 bases from J, the junction kept 2 bases outside the gene matches. The CDR3 contains 12 residues. CDR1 is SNHLY, CDR2 FYNNEI, per germline. CDR3 region: CASKSGSYEQYV. The CDR3 region has the DNA TGTGCCAGCAAGAGCGGGAGCTACGAGCAGTACGTC.

The gene calls are TRBV7-9 and TRBJ2-5, with 7 nucleotides matching TRBD2. In germline, CDR1 is SEHNR, CDR2 FQNEAQ (reference sequence). J lost 3 bases, V lost 3 bases, and 7 bases had no gene match. The CDR3 spans 15 residues. The CDR3 loop reads CASSLGGGPKETQYF. The CDR3 region has the DNA TGTGCCAGCAGCTTGGGGGGGGGACCCAAAGAGACCCAGTACTTC. The complete variable domain, with remaining parts taken from reference TRBV7-9 and TRBJ2-5, reads DTGVSQNPRHKITKRGQNVTFRCDPISEHNRLYWYRQTLGQGPEFLTYFQNEAQLEKSRLLSDRFSAERPKGSFSTLEIQRTEQGDSAMYLCASSLGGGPKETQYFGPGTRLLVL.

The chain couples TRBV18 to TRBJ1-3, with 9 bases lining up with TRBD1. Germline values: CDR1 KGHSH, CDR2 LQKENI. V lost 3 bases to trimming and J lost 4 bases; unmatched junction nucleotides: 13. This CDR3 is built from 18 residues. The CDR3 DNA follows: TGTGCCAGCTCACCGCAACCGGGACAGGGAAATTCGGGAAACACCATATATTTT. Its protein is CASSPQPGQGNSGNTIYF.

The chain combines TRBV4-1 with TRBJ2-1; D is undetermined. Trimming removed 0 bases at V and 5 bases at J, with 11 bases between. The CDR3 covers 15 residues. Germline V gene lookup returns CDR1 MGHRA and CDR2 YSYEKL. CDR3 nucleotides: TGCGCCAGCAGCCAAGATCTCTCTTCTAACAATGAGCAGTTCTTC. Translating it yields CASSQDLSSNNEQFF.

The J gene is TRBJ1-4, the V gene TRBV6-5, with TRBD1 as a possible D gene (5 bases). With 0 bases removed from V and 8 bases from J, the gap between germline ends came to 16 bases. The CDR3 runs 16 residues. Germline V gives CDR1 MNHEY, CDR2 SVGAGI. The DNA of the CDR3 is TGTGCCAGCAGTTACTCAAGGGGCCCAGGAGAGGAAAAACTGTTTTTT. The encoded protein is CASSYSRGPGEEKLFF.